One and the same sample provided the 7 T cell receptor beta chains below, sequenced in a study of T cell responses to AZD1222 COVID-19 vaccine. Sequencing was performed with immunoSEQ multiplex PCR; in TCRdb, only in-frame clones are kept and a portion is missing. Of 130,000 to 150,000 clones listed, roughly 90% are singletons. Sample: peripheral blood, taken on day 0 of AZD1222 vaccination. These receptors all come from an adult in good health.

This clone was observed a single time. This chain joins TRBV6-4 and TRBJ2-2; no clear D. Trimming cost V 6 bases and J 6 bases, with 8 bases left between them. This CDR3 contains 12 residues. CDR1 and CDR2 (germline): MRHNA, SNTAGT. The CDR3: CASRDRAGELFF. DNA for the CDR3: TGTGCCAGCAGAGACCGCGCCGGGGAGCTGTTTTTT.

The chain combines TRBV12-3 or TRBV12-4 with TRBJ1-1; D gene ambiguous. The CDR3 is 13 amino acids. Trimming took 3 bases from V and 1 from J, leaving 6 bases between them. The CDR3 bases are TGTGCCAGCAGTTTCGGCCCGAACACTGAAGCTTTCTTT. This gives the protein CASSFGPNTEAFF.

The rearrangement links TRBV7-3 to TRBJ1-1, with unresolved D. There are 17 residues in the CDR3. Trimming took 6 bases from V and 0 from J, leaving 20 bases between them. Germline lookup yields CDR1 SGHTA and CDR2 FQGTGA. This CDR3 is CASSCRSGRPMNTEAFF. CDR3 bases: TGTGCCAGCAGTTGCCGAAGTGGGAGACCCATGAACACTGAAGCTTTCTTT.

This clone was picked up a small number of times. Distinct nucleotide sequences in the sample also encode this CDR3. The V and J genes are TRBV2 and TRBJ2-3, with 9 positions matching TRBD1. J gave up 5 bases and V 8 bases, and 5 bases lay outside the gene matches. Germline CDR1 is SNHLY and CDR2 is FYNNEI. The CDR3 has 13 amino acids. The CDR3 reads CASSGQGRDTQYF. As DNA, the CDR3 is TGTGCCAGCTCGGGACAGGGAAGAGATACGCAGTATTTT.

The V and J genes are TRBV24-1 and TRBJ2-1; a weak D match, TRBD2 (6 bases). The V gene lost 10 bases and the J gene lost 9 bases, with 12 bases spanning the gap. This CDR3 has 11 amino acids. The germline V gene has CDR1 KGHDR and CDR2 SFDVKD. The CDR3 loop is CATGGSGEQFF. The DNA for the CDR3 is TGTGCCACAGGAGGGTCGGGTGAGCAGTTCTTC.

J is TRBJ1-4 and V is TRBV2; 9 nucleotides line up with TRBD1. V dropped 4 bases and J dropped 8; count of bases not matched to a gene: 8. From germline, CDR1 is SNHLY and CDR2 FYNNEI. The CDR3 extends over 15 amino acids. CDR3: CASSGQGQGGEKLFF. The CDR3 DNA reads as TGTGCCAGCAGTGGACAGGGACAGGGAGGCGAAAAACTGTTTTTT.

The chain is built from TRBV30 and TRBJ2-7, with D tentatively TRBD1 (7 bases). The CDR3 length is 13 residues. The germline V gene encodes CDR1 GTSNPN and CDR2 SVGIG (reference sequence). V was pared by 5 bases and J by 2 bases, with 13 bases between. As DNA, the CDR3 is TGTGCCTGGGGGCAGGGGGGCGCCTACGAGCAGTACTTC. Amino acids: CAWGQGGAYEQYF. The whole variable domain, remainder taken from reference TRBV30 and TRBJ2-7, is SQTIHQWPATLVQPVGSPLSLECTVEGTSNPNLYWYRQAAGRGLQLLFYSVGIGQISSEVPQNLSASRPQDRQFILSSKKLLLSDSGFYLCAWGQGGAYEQYFGPGTRLTVT.